One sample yielded the 11 T cell receptor beta chains listed below, sequenced in a study of neoadjuvant nivolumab and ipilimumab in lung cancer. Assay used: immunoSEQ multiplex PCR; TCRdb lists only in-frame clones, some missing. The data contain 20,000 to 25,000 clones, 82% of them seen just once; the ten biggest clones take up around 23%. This material consisted of peripheral blood, taken before neoadjuvant nivolumab, alone or with ipilimumab. The receptors derive from an adult with non-small cell lung cancer.

This chain links TRBV7-2 with TRBJ1-4; TRBD1 matches at 9 bases. V lost 5 bases and J lost 8; bases outside the gene matches: 9. Germline lookup yields CDR1 SGHTA and CDR2 FQGNSA. This CDR3 is built from 15 residues. CDR3 in amino acids: CASSPGTGRKEKLFF. The CDR3 DNA reads TGTGCCAGCAGCCCGGGGACAGGGAGGAAGGAAAAACTGTTTTTT.

The rearrangement links TRBV5-1 to TRBJ2-6; the D gene is possibly TRBD1 (5 bases). The CDR3 runs to 19 residues. CDR1 and CDR2 from the germline V gene are SGHRS and YFSETQ. The germline V and J ends were trimmed by 0 bases and 1 base, with 17 bases remaining between them. The CDR3 bases are TGCGCCAGCAGCTTGGAACCAGGGTGGGTGATGTCTGGGGCCAACGTCCTGACTTTC. It specifies CASSLEPGWVMSGANVLTF.

V gene TRBV30 combines with J gene TRBJ1-5; the match to TRBD1 covers 10 bases. Germline V gene data show CDR1 as GTSNPN and CDR2 as SVGIG (reference sequence). V was clipped by 0 bases and J by 2 bases; unmatched bases: 4. The CDR3 contains 16 residues. CDR3 DNA sequence: TGTGCCTGGAGTGTACTCGGGACAGGGGGCAATCAGCCCCAGCATTTT. Its translation is CAWSVLGTGGNQPQHF.

This clone was detected many times. The chain couples TRBV10-3 to TRBJ2-3; the D is unclear. CDR1 is ENHRY, CDR2 SYGVKD, per germline. The CDR3 is made up of 12 amino acids. V lost 6 bases to trimming and J lost 6 bases, with 10 bases between them. The CDR3 region is CAISASSDTQYF. The CDR3 DNA follows: TGTGCCATCAGCGCTTCTTCGGATACGCAGTATTTT.

This chain uses TRBV7-2 with TRBJ1-1; no clear D. Germline V CDR1 and CDR2: SGHTA, FQGNSA. V lost 4 bases, J lost 4 bases, and 13 bases lay in between. The length of the CDR3 is 14 residues. CDR3 in amino acids: CASSSNGPGTEAFF. CDR3 DNA sequence: TGTGCCAGCAGCTCCAACGGGCCGGGCACTGAAGCTTTCTTT.

This clone has a handful of counts. The J gene is TRBJ2-1, the V gene TRBV7-9; D is undetermined. Germline V gene data show CDR1 as SEHNR and CDR2 as FQNEAQ (reference sequence). Trimming took 1 base from V and 6 from J, leaving 4 bases between them. This CDR3 region has 12 residues. CDR3 coding DNA: TGTGCCAGCAGCTTAGTGGTCAATGAGCAGTTCTTC. Translated, it gives CASSLVVNEQFF. Filled out from reference TRBV7-9 and TRBJ2-1, the complete variable domain reads DTGVSQNPRHKITKRGQNVTFRCDPISEHNRLYWYRQTLGQGPEFLTYFQNEAQLEKSRLLSDRFSAERPKGSFSTLEIQRTEQGDSAMYLCASSLVVNEQFFGPGTRLTVL.

The V and J genes are TRBV27 and TRBJ1-1; TRBD1 matches 7 bases. Looked up from germline, CDR1 is MNHEY and CDR2 is SMNVEV (reference sequence). CDR3 length: 14 amino acids. With V trimmed by 7 bases and J by 0 bases, 5 bases remained unmatched. CDR3 residues: CASTPTGLNTEAFF. The CDR3 DNA follows: TGTGCCAGCACCCCGACAGGGTTGAACACTGAAGCTTTCTTT.

J is TRBJ1-2 and V is TRBV30, with D unresolved. Germline V gene sequence: CDR1 GTSNPN, CDR2 SVGIG (reference sequence). V lost 2 bases and J lost 6, with 10 bases in between. The CDR3 contains 12 residues. The CDR3 DNA reads as TGTGCCTGGAGTTTAACAGAGCATGGCTACACCTTC. Translation: CAWSLTEHGYTF. The entire variable domain, with the rest obtained from reference TRBV30 and TRBJ1-2, is as follows: SQTIHQWPATLVQPVGSPLSLECTVEGTSNPNLYWYRQAAGRGLQLLFYSVGIGQISSEVPQNLSASRPQDRQFILSSKKLLLSDSGFYLCAWSLTEHGYTFGSGTRLTVV.

The chain employs TRBV28 and TRBJ1-2; 8 bases map to TRBD1. With V trimmed by 11 bases and J by 5 bases, 19 bases remained unmatched. The CDR3 is made up of 16 amino acids. Germline loops: CDR1 MDHEN, CDR2 SYDVKM. The CDR3 DNA is TGTGCCGTAGTTGGCGGTACGACAGGGGCGAGGTATGGCTACACCTTC. Amino acid sequence: CAVVGGTTGARYGYTF.

This sequence joins TRBV6-4 and TRBJ2-3, with unresolved D. This CDR3 is 13 amino acids long. V dropped 7 bases and J dropped 4 bases, with 12 bases sitting between them. CDR1 MRHNA and CDR2 SNTAGT come from the germline V gene. The CDR3 sequence: CASNERAPDTQYF. The CDR3 DNA sequence: TGTGCCAGCAACGAAAGGGCCCCAGATACGCAGTATTTT.

The chain employs TRBV5-1 and TRBJ1-5; 8 bases agree with TRBD1. The germline V gene encodes CDR1 SGHRS and CDR2 YFSETQ. CDR3 size: 17 residues. The trim removed 0 bases at V and 5 bases at J, leaving 10 bases unmatched. The CDR3 DNA reads TGCGCCAGCAGCTTGGGTGGGTCAGGGGGCTCGGATCAGCCCCAGCATTTT. Translated, it gives CASSLGGSGGSDQPQHF.